This TCR beta chain stems from a study of blood T cell repertoires in COVID-19. Study details: Both acute and convalescent COVID-19 samples were obtained from the United States, Italy and Spain. From T cells, B-cell-depleted T cells, or PBMCs came the material, which was cDNA or gDNA.

As handled by the study authors: Reference gene primer amplification in the assay estimated nucleated cell counts. The repertoire was sequenced with immunoSEQ multiplex PCR; TCRdb's copy has only in-frame clones and lacks some. The V and J calls and clone size were taken over from that table, and D and trimming were inferred from the DNA. The table includes approximately 160,000 clones, 80% to 85% detected once. The germline V and J ends were trimmed by 5 bases and 10 bases, with 12 bases remaining between them. The CDR3 has 13 residues. Germline V gene lookup returns CDR1 SGHTA and CDR2 FQGNSA. The source material was PBMCs or T cells enriched from blood (not recorded which). The TCR originated in a woman in her forties or fifties who had recovered from COVID-19. The chain employs TRBV7-2 and TRBJ1-6; tentatively, D is TRBD1 (6 bases). CDR3 in DNA: TGTGCCAGCAGCGATACAGGGAGCTCACCCCTCCACTTT. Its translation: CASSDTGSSPLHF.